Included here is one TCR beta chain sequence, with context. Generated by immunoSEQ multiplex PCR, the TCRdb table keeps only in-frame clones and is missing some. The sample consists of around 290,000 clones, around 89% of them appearing once. The data were taken from a study of blood T cell repertoires in COVID-19. The overall study: The analysed material was cDNA or gDNA that came from T cells, B-cell-depleted T cells, or PBMCs.

This CDR3 spans 12 amino acids. Trimming removed 3 bases at V and 7 bases at J, with 9 bases between. Input material: peripheral blood. The clonotype originates from a man between 40 and 49 years old with acute or convalescent COVID-19. This sequence joins TRBV12-3 or TRBV12-4 and TRBJ1-1; no clear D gene. The CDR3 loop reads CASSFEPFEAFF. The CDR3 DNA reads TGTGCCAGCAGTTTCGAGCCGTTTGAAGCTTTCTTT.